These T cell receptor beta chains were read from a single sample in a study of blood T cells in healthy people across ages. MiXCR was run by TCRdb on the 5' RACE reads, yielding one entry per CDR3 protein. The data show 800,000 or so distinct CDR3 sequences, under 80% seen once. Sequenced sample: blood. Receptors originate from a man aged 30-40 years in good health. CDR3s include the opening cysteine and the closing phenylalanine or tryptophan. A D gene is named only where the DNA matches it firmly. A row's size may be missing; if present it is once, few, many or a size class.

j_gene,d_gene,abundance,v_gene,CDR3aa,CDR3nt
TRBJ2-5,NA,NA,TRBV12-3/TRBV12-4,CASSLKGSHPLTETQYF,TGTGCCAGCAGTTTGAAGGGGTCACATCCCCTGACAGAGACCCAGTACTTC
TRBJ2-1,NA,NA,TRBV7-2,CASSPTTGPSEQFF,TGTGCCAGCAGCCCAACTACCGGGCCGTCGGAGCAGTTCTTC
TRBJ1-6,NA,few,TRBV5-1,CASSRDTGNSPLHF,TGCGCCAGCAGCCGGGACACCGGTAATTCACCCCTCCACTTT
TRBJ2-3,NA,NA,TRBV14,CASSPDLNSHSTDTQYF,TGTGCCAGCAGCCCCGATCTGAATAGCCACAGCACAGATACGCAGTATTTT
TRBJ2-7,NA,NA,TRBV7-2,CASSRQSEGEQYF,TGTGCCAGCAGTAGACAGAGTGAAGGCGAGCAGTACTTC
TRBJ2-7,NA,NA,TRBV28,CASSLSPATIPYEQYF,TGTGCCAGCAGTTTATCCCCGGCCACGATACCCTACGAGCAGTACTTC
TRBJ2-7,TRBD1,few,TRBV4-3,CASSQAQGVYEQYF,TGCGCCAGCAGCCAAGCCCAGGGGGTCTACGAGCAGTACTTC
TRBJ1-2,NA,NA,TRBV27,CASSFNLNYGYTF,TGTGCCAGCAGTTTCAATCTAAACTATGGCTACACCTTC
TRBJ1-1,NA,NA,TRBV6-6,CASARSVEGTEAFF,TGTGCCAGCGCCAGAAGTGTCGAGGGCACTGAAGCTTTCTTT
TRBJ2-1,TRBD1,few,TRBV29-1,CSAYRDRSNNEQFF,TGCAGCGCTTACCGGGACAGGTCCAACAATGAGCAGTTCTTC
TRBJ2-1,NA,NA,TRBV6-2/TRBV6-3,CASTFSNEQFF,TGTGCCAGCACGTTTAGCAATGAGCAGTTCTTC
TRBJ2-1,NA,NA,TRBV5-1,CASSLGGVRGQFF,TGCGCCAGCAGCTTGGGCGGGGTTAGGGGGCAGTTCTTC
TRBJ1-2,NA,NA,TRBV5-1,CASSPGAGAGGYTF,TGCGCCAGCAGCCCCGGTGCCGGGGCTGGCGGCTACACCTTC
TRBJ1-5,TRBD1,many,TRBV7-2,CASSPDRGNNQPQHF,TGTGCCAGCAGCCCGGACAGGGGGAACAATCAGCCCCAGCATTTT
TRBJ1-4,TRBD1,NA,TRBV2,CASSGTGEGEKLFF,TGTGCCAGCAGTGGGACAGGAGAAGGAGAAAAACTGTTTTTT
TRBJ2-5,NA,NA,TRBV10-3,CAISETGLAETQYF,TGTGCCATCAGTGAGACAGGGTTAGCAGAGACCCAGTACTTC
TRBJ2-7,NA,few,TRBV29-1,CSVVGAHEQYF,TGCAGCGTTGTAGGGGCCCACGAGCAGTACTTC
TRBJ2-1,NA,once,TRBV19,CASSIGNNDEQFF,TGTGCCAGTAGTATCGGCAACAACGATGAGCAGTTCTTC
TRBJ1-1,NA,NA,TRBV4-2,CASSQDRAVRGFRGLNTEAFF,TGTGCCAGCAGCCAAGATAGGGCTGTAAGAGGGTTCAGGGGATTGAACACTGAAGCTTTCTTT
TRBJ1-2,NA,NA,TRBV7-9,CASSLVSYYGYTF,TGTGCCAGCAGCTTAGTATCCTACTATGGCTACACCTTC
TRBJ2-3,TRBD1,NA,TRBV10-3,CAISESTGGPSTDTQYF,TGTGCCATCAGTGAGTCGACAGGGGGCCCCAGCACAGATACGCAGTATTTT
TRBJ2-1,TRBD1,NA,TRBV20-1,CSATPGQGADNEQFF,TGCAGTGCTACCCCGGGACAGGGGGCAGACAATGAGCAGTTCTTC
TRBJ2-5,NA,few,TRBV28,CASSLKGGAGETQYF,TGTGCCAGCAGTTTAAAGGGGGGCGCGGGCGAGACCCAGTACTTC
TRBJ2-5,TRBD1,NA,TRBV20-1,CSVIPTGAGTQYF,TGCAGTGTAATCCCGACAGGGGCGGGGACCCAGTACTTC
TRBJ2-1,TRBD2,NA,TRBV6-5,CASSYFHSGVGYNEQFF,TGTGCCAGCAGTTACTTCCATAGCGGGGTAGGATACAATGAGCAGTTCTTC
TRBJ2-1,NA,few,TRBV5-1,CASRSVAGYRDEQFF,TGCGCCAGCAGATCCGTGGCGGGGTATCGTGATGAGCAGTTCTTC
TRBJ2-3,NA,few,TRBV7-2,CASSLTERSTDTQYF,TGTGCCAGCAGCTTAACGGAACGGAGCACAGATACGCAGTATTTT
TRBJ2-1,TRBD2,NA,TRBV20-1,CSARVESGGETQFF,TGCAGTGCTAGAGTGGAAAGCGGGGGAGAGACCCAGTTCTTC
TRBJ2-3,NA,NA,TRBV4-2,CASSQEQASLDTQYF,TGTGCCAGCAGCCAAGAGCAGGCGAGCCTAGATACGCAGTATTTT
TRBJ2-7,NA,NA,TRBV7-2,CASSTASSPGEQYF,TGTGCCAGCAGCACCGCGTCTAGTCCGGGGGAGCAGTACTTC
TRBJ2-7,TRBD1,NA,TRBV29-1,CSVEAEGQGADEQYF,TGCAGCGTTGAGGCGGAGGGACAGGGGGCAGACGAGCAGTACTTC
TRBJ2-1,NA,NA,TRBV7-9,CASSSDYGVPYNEQFF,TGTGCCAGCAGCTCAGACTACGGGGTCCCCTACAATGAGCAGTTCTTC
TRBJ2-7,NA,NA,TRBV27,CASSSGSTYEQYF,TGTGCCAGCAGCTCCGGGTCCACCTACGAGCAGTACTTC
TRBJ2-5,NA,NA,TRBV12-3/TRBV12-4,CASSLRLPREETQYF,TGTGCCAGCAGTTTAAGATTGCCGCGCGAGGAGACCCAGTACTTC
TRBJ2-2,NA,NA,TRBV6-5,CASSPDISGELFF,TGTGCCAGCAGCCCCGATATCAGCGGGGAGCTGTTTTTT
TRBJ2-4,NA,NA,TRBV6-5,CASSYERRDIQYF,TGTGCCAGCAGTTACGAGCGGAGGGACATTCAGTACTTC
TRBJ1-2,NA,few,TRBV11-2,CASSARSGRRYGYTF,TGTGCCAGCAGCGCGCGTAGTGGTCGGCGCTATGGCTACACCTTC
TRBJ2-7,TRBD2,NA,TRBV4-3,CASSQAGGPGELYF,TGCGCCAGCAGCCAAGCGGGGGGGCCCGGGGAGCTGTACTTC
TRBJ2-3,NA,NA,TRBV7-9,CASSTGQTASTDTQYF,TGTGCCAGCAGCACCGGACAGACCGCTAGCACAGATACGCAGTATTTT
TRBJ1-2,NA,NA,TRBV3-1,CASSQQGQSYGYTF,TGTGCCAGCAGCCAACAAGGGCAGTCCTATGGCTACACCTTC
TRBJ2-1,TRBD1,many,TRBV7-2,CASSLANRGLGEQFF,TGTGCCAGCAGCTTAGCTAACAGGGGGCTTGGTGAGCAGTTCTTC
TRBJ2-7,TRBD1,few,TRBV4-3,CASSPTDRGTYEQYF,TGCGCCAGCAGCCCGACGGACAGGGGGACCTACGAGCAGTACTTC
TRBJ2-5,NA,NA,TRBV3-1,CASRVFETQYF,TGTGCCAGCAGGGTTTTCGAGACCCAGTACTTC
TRBJ2-2,NA,NA,TRBV7-3,CASSPLGLANTGELFF,TGTGCCAGCAGCCCCCTGGGTCTTGCTAACACCGGGGAGCTGTTTTTT
TRBJ2-3,TRBD1,NA,TRBV10-3,CAISSGQGGSTDTQYF,TGTGCCATCAGCTCGGGACAGGGGGGAAGCACAGATACGCAGTATTTT
TRBJ2-7,TRBD1,many,TRBV29-1,CSVKRQGRDEQYF,TGCAGCGTGAAGCGACAGGGAAGAGACGAGCAGTACTTC
TRBJ2-7,TRBD1,NA,TRBV2,CASRPGGRYEQYF,TGTGCCAGCAGACCAGGGGGACGCTACGAGCAGTACTTC
TRBJ2-1,TRBD1,NA,TRBV29-1,CSVGGQGAYNEQFF,TGCAGCGTGGGCGGACAGGGGGCCTACAATGAGCAGTTCTTC
TRBJ2-1,NA,NA,TRBV29-1,CSVGVQGTEQFF,TGCAGCGTGGGGGTCCAGGGAACTGAGCAGTTCTTC
TRBJ2-7,TRBD2,NA,TRBV20-1,CSARRAGGQYEQYF,TGCAGTGCTAGAAGAGCGGGGGGGCAATACGAGCAGTACTTC
TRBJ1-2,NA,NA,TRBV24-1,CATSPASDYGYTF,TGTGCCACCAGTCCAGCATCGGACTATGGCTACACCTTC
TRBJ2-1,NA,NA,TRBV9,CASSGQLARNEQFF,TGTGCCAGCAGCGGACAACTAGCTCGCAATGAGCAGTTCTTC
TRBJ2-3,TRBD2,NA,TRBV4-3,CASSQYSGGPDTQYF,TGCGCCAGCAGCCAGTACAGCGGGGGTCCAGATACGCAGTATTTT
TRBJ1-6,NA,NA,TRBV6-6,CASSYSMAANSPLHF,TGTGCCAGCAGTTACTCCATGGCGGCTAATTCACCCCTCCACTTT
TRBJ1-5,TRBD1,NA,TRBV27,CASSPEQGATQPQHF,TGTGCCAGCAGTCCCGAACAGGGGGCTACTCAGCCCCAGCATTTT
TRBJ2-1,TRBD2,NA,TRBV29-1,CSVVSGRVHEQFF,TGCAGCGTTGTTAGCGGGAGGGTACATGAGCAGTTCTTC
TRBJ2-3,NA,few,TRBV24-1,CATSDYPTDTQYF,TGTGCCACCAGTGATTACCCCACAGATACGCAGTATTTT